The 27 T cell receptor beta chains below were found in one sample sequenced in a study of identical twins. MiXCR, applied by TCRdb to the 5' RACE reads, yields one record per CDR3 protein. The sample shows 270,000 or so distinct CDR3 sequences, around 8.3% of them seen only once. The sample also formed part of further work on yellow fever vaccine responses in identical twins.

The sample comprised CD8+ T cells sorted from blood. These TCRs come from a woman under 30 in good health.

The chain couples TRBV11-2 to TRBJ2-7; the D gene is possibly TRBD1 (6 bases). With 0 bases removed from V and 3 bases from J, the gap between germline ends came to 12 bases. The CDR3 spans 15 residues. Germline CDR1 reads SGHAT; CDR2 reads FQNNGV. CDR3 DNA sequence: TGTGCCAGCAGCTTAGAGGCCGACAGGAGCTACGAGCAGTACTTC. It codes for CASSLEADRSYEQYF.

This clonotype was observed many times. This chain connects TRBV29-1 to TRBJ2-6, with TRBD1 as a possible D gene (6 bases). V was trimmed by 4 bases and J by 2 bases, leaving 9 bases between them. Germline V lookup: CDR1 SQVTM, CDR2 ANQGSEA. The CDR3 runs 14 residues. CDR3 region: CSVGAGAGANVLTF. CDR3 DNA: TGCAGCGTTGGGGCAGGGGCTGGGGCCAACGTCCTGACTTTC.

Ten or more counts support this clonotype. The chain recombines TRBV20-1 with TRBJ2-1; 10 bases line up with TRBD1. Germline CDR1 reads DFQATT; CDR2 reads SNEGSKA (reference sequence). V lost 3 bases, J lost 3 bases, and 2 bases stayed unmatched. This CDR3 spans 14 amino acids. The CDR3 reads CSASRDRGYNEQFF. DNA for the CDR3: TGCAGTGCTAGCCGGGACAGGGGCTACAATGAGCAGTTCTTC.

The sample holds a few counts of this clonotype. V usage is TRBV24-1 and J usage is TRBJ2-1; the D gene is possibly TRBD1 (6 bases). Germline lookup yields CDR1 KGHDR and CDR2 SFDVKD. The CDR3 runs to 13 residues. V was cut by 7 bases and J by 2 bases, with 8 bases left in between. The CDR3 DNA sequence: TGTGCCACCAGGGGGGCTACCTACAATGAGCAGTTCTTC. It translates to CATRGATYNEQFF.

The chain has TRBV20-1 and TRBJ2-1; 10 bases match TRBD2. The CDR3 covers 14 residues. Trimming cost V 0 bases and J 11 bases; bases outside gene matches: 7. Germline CDR1 DFQATT, CDR2 SNEGSKA (reference sequence). The DNA for the CDR3 is TGCAGTGCTAGAGATTTCCTAGCGGGGGAAAAGCAGTTCTTC. Its translation: CSARDFLAGEKQFF.

This clonotype came up many times. The chain joins TRBV5-1 to TRBJ1-2; D unresolved. Germline V gene sequence: CDR1 SGHRS, CDR2 YFSETQ. The CDR3 runs 11 residues. The V end was cut by 0 bases, the J end by 8 bases, with 5 bases between. Written as DNA, the CDR3 is TGCGCCAGCAGCTTGGATGGGGGCTACACCTTC. Its protein is CASSLDGGYTF.

This rearrangement joins TRBV4-3 to TRBJ2-7; D perhaps matches TRBD2 (5 bases). Germline lookup yields CDR1 LGHNA and CDR2 YSLEER. The CDR3 length is 15 residues. V shed 0 bases and J shed 9 bases, with 18 bases lying between them. The CDR3 region is CASSQDRRTPSGQYF. CDR3 DNA sequence: TGCGCCAGCAGCCAAGATCGGAGGACGCCCTCCGGGCAGTACTTC.

Many counts were recorded for this clonotype. The rearrangement uses TRBV7-9 and TRBJ2-1, with TRBD2 matching over 8 bases. Germline-derived CDR1 and CDR2 are SEHNR and FQNEAQ (reference sequence). V was clipped by 5 bases and J by 8 bases; unmatched bases: 5. The CDR3 covers 13 residues. CDR3 nucleotide sequence: TGTGCCAGCAGCCGCTCGGGGGGGGATGAGCAGTTCTTC. Encoded protein: CASSRSGGDEQFF.

This clonotype was detected a few times. This chain links TRBV14 with TRBJ2-1; 9 bases fit TRBD2. Losses at the gene ends were 3 bases for V and 8 bases for J; bases not matched to a gene: 5. Germline CDR1 and CDR2: SGHDN and FVKESK. The CDR3 has 14 residues. The CDR3 coding sequence is TGTGCCAGCAGCCACATTAGCGGGAGCTATGAGCAGTTCTTC. This sequence encodes CASSHISGSYEQFF.

The chain employs TRBV29-1 and TRBJ2-7; 11 bases agree with TRBD1. This CDR3 is built from 14 residues. Germline assignment: CDR1 SQVTM and CDR2 ANQGSEA. Losses at the gene ends were 6 bases for V and 2 bases for J; bases not matched to a gene: 6. CDR3 amino acids: CSVDEGQGAYEQYF. Written as DNA, the CDR3 is TGCAGCGTCGACGAGGGACAGGGGGCCTACGAGCAGTACTTC.

This clonotype was seen many times. The chain is built from TRBV29-1 and TRBJ2-1; TRBD2 is a possible D gene (6 bases). This CDR3 spans 13 amino acids. Germline CDR1 reads SQVTM; CDR2 reads ANQGSEA. Trimming took 3 bases from V and 12 from J, leaving 18 bases between them. The CDR3 nucleotides are TGCAGCGTTGAGATAGGGACTTTAGGGGTGCAGTTCTTC. Translating gives CSVEIGTLGVQFF.

In its sample, this clonotype was seen many times. The chain has TRBV29-1 and TRBJ2-3; the match to TRBD2 covers 12 bases. The CDR3 sequence is 16 residues long. The germline CDR1 and CDR2 sequences are SQVTM and ANQGSEA. The V and J ends lost 6 bases and 5 bases, in that order; junction bases with no gene match: 12. The CDR3 DNA reads as TGCAGCGTGGACCCTACTAGCGGGGGGTGGGAAGATACGCAGTATTTT. Its translation is CSVDPTSGGWEDTQYF.

This clonotype was observed at least ten times. The chain links TRBV5-1 to TRBJ2-1; 8 bases match TRBD1. The V gene end was trimmed by 4 bases and the J gene end by 5 bases; junction bases not matched to a gene: 8. Germline CDR1 SGHRS, CDR2 YFSETQ. The CDR3 sequence is 15 residues long. The CDR3 DNA reads as TGCGCCAGCAGCCCACGGACAGGGACCAACAATGAGCAGTTCTTC. This encodes CASSPRTGTNNEQFF.

This chain uses TRBV7-6 with TRBJ2-7, with 7 bases identical to TRBD1. The V and J ends lost 3 bases and 9 bases, in that order; junction bases with no gene match: 17. CDR1 and CDR2 from the germline V gene are SGHVS and FNYEAQ. CDR3 length equals 16 residues. In DNA form, the CDR3 reads TGTGCCAGCAGCTTGGGCCCCCGGGACAGCCAAGATGGGCAGTACTTC. Its translation: CASSLGPRDSQDGQYF.

This clonotype occurred many times. The chain couples TRBV24-1 to TRBJ2-2; 8 positions agree with TRBD1. The germline CDR1 and CDR2 sequences are KGHDR and SFDVKD. Trimming took 4 bases from V and 6 from J; bases not matched to a gene: 3. The CDR3 is 14 amino acids. The CDR3 region is CATSELTGAGELFF. DNA for the CDR3: TGTGCCACCAGTGAATTGACAGGGGCCGGGGAGCTGTTTTTT.

This clonotype has a handful of counts. The chain recombines TRBV7-9 with TRBJ2-1; 8 bases line up with TRBD2. V lost 5 bases to trimming and J lost 0 bases; unmatched junction nucleotides: 3. This CDR3 has 15 amino acids. Germline V gene sequence: CDR1 SEHNR, CDR2 FQNEAQ (reference sequence). CDR3 DNA sequence: TGTGCCAGCAGCCGAAGCGGGAGCTCCTACAATGAGCAGTTCTTC. Its translation: CASSRSGSSYNEQFF.

This clonotype was picked up many times. The chain combines TRBV4-3 with TRBJ2-7, with 7 bases lining up with TRBD2. CDR3 length equals 14 residues. With V trimmed by 0 bases and J by 2 bases, 1 base remained unmatched. The germline CDR1 and CDR2 sequences are LGHNA and YSLEER. The chain's CDR3 is CASSQDAGAYEQYF. The CDR3 DNA follows: TGCGCCAGCAGCCAAGATGCGGGAGCCTACGAGCAGTACTTC.

This clonotype turned up a few times. The rearrangement links TRBV4-1 to TRBJ2-2; the match to TRBD2 covers 8 bases. The CDR3 is 18 amino acids. Trimming removed 0 bases from V and 8 bases from J; junction bases left unmatched: 14. Germline V CDR1 and CDR2: MGHRA, YSYEKL. CDR3 DNA: TGCGCCAGCAGCCAAGAAGAGTGGGGAGCGGGAGTTTGGGGGGAGCTGTTTTTT. Translating it yields CASSQEEWGAGVWGELFF.

The V gene is TRBV4-3, the J gene TRBJ1-1, with a possible D match to TRBD1 (5 bases). Germline assignment: CDR1 LGHNA and CDR2 YSLEER. V was clipped by 0 bases and J by 0 bases, with 11 bases between them. CDR3 size: 16 residues. This CDR3 is CASSQDWRGLNTEAFF. CDR3 nucleotide sequence: TGCGCCAGCAGCCAAGATTGGAGGGGTTTGAACACTGAAGCTTTCTTT.

In this sample, this clonotype turned up a few times. The rearrangement links TRBV20-1 to TRBJ2-7, with D possibly being TRBD1 or TRBD2 (5 bases each). Germline CDR1 is DFQATT and CDR2 is SNEGSKA (reference sequence). The CDR3 extends over 15 amino acids. Trimming took 0 bases from V and 2 from J, leaving 14 bases between them. DNA of the CDR3: TGCAGTGCTAGAGAGATCGGGGCGAATCCCTACGAGCAGTACTTC. Translation gives CSAREIGANPYEQYF.

This clonotype occurred many times. The gene calls are TRBV6-5 and TRBJ2-3, with D possibly being TRBD1 or TRBD2 (6 bases each). The V end was cut by 3 bases, the J end by 2 bases, with 9 bases between. In germline, CDR1 is MNHEY, CDR2 SVGAGI. The CDR3 has 14 amino acids. This CDR3 is CASSYGGPTDTQYF. As DNA, the CDR3 is TGTGCCAGCAGTTATGGGGGGCCCACAGATACGCAGTATTTT.

Many counts were recorded for this clonotype. The chain combines TRBV3-1 with TRBJ2-7; D possibly corresponds to TRBD1 (6 bases). In germline, CDR1 is LGHDT, CDR2 YNNKEL (reference sequence). CDR3 length: 14 amino acids. Trimming left V 1 base short and J 7 bases short, with 14 bases between. CDR3 loop: CASSQGYRAQEQYF. In DNA form, the CDR3 reads TGTGCCAGCAGCCAAGGATACAGGGCGCAGGAGCAGTACTTC.

This clonotype was detected a few times. The J gene is TRBJ2-3, the V gene TRBV6-1; 8 positions match TRBD2. The germline V gene has CDR1 MNHNS and CDR2 SASEGT. The CDR3 length is 14 residues. Unmatched junction bases numbered 7, after V lost 10 bases and J lost 1 base. The CDR3 region is CANGGGVGTDTQYF. CDR3 sequence (DNA): TGTGCCAACGGGGGGGGAGTCGGCACAGATACGCAGTATTTT.

This chain joins TRBV11-2 and TRBJ2-7; the match to TRBD1 covers 7 bases. CDR1 is SGHAT, CDR2 FQNNGV, per germline. The CDR3 contains 15 residues. Germline trimming cut 2 bases from V and 6 bases from J; bases unmatched to any gene: 10. The CDR3 sequence is CASSLILGQYSEQYF. For the CDR3, the DNA is TGTGCCAGCAGCTTAATTCTGGGACAGTATTCCGAGCAGTACTTC.

Turning to this clonotype: The junction and the germline gene differ at one end; a read error may be behind it. The chain is built from TRBV7-7 and TRBJ2-5, with D hard to call. Germline V gives CDR1 SSHAT, CDR2 FNYEAQ (reference sequence). The CDR3 spans 14 residues. Here the CDR3 reads CASSLEASQETQYF. For the CDR3, the DNA is TGTGCTAGCAGTCTCGAGGCGAGCCAAGAGACCCAGTACTTC.

This clonotype came up many times. The chain joins TRBV2 to TRBJ2-5, with D possibly matching TRBD2 (7 bases). The CDR3 has 14 residues. V lost 5 bases and J lost 4, with 14 bases in between. Germline assignment: CDR1 SNHLY and CDR2 FYNNEI. The CDR3 nucleotides are TGTGCCAGCAGTTCCCTGGGGGGGCGAGAGACCCAGTACTTC. Translation: CASSSLGGRETQYF.

There are a few counts of this clonotype. CDR3 in amino acids: CASIREGADYGYTF. The DNA of the CDR3 is TGTGCCAGCATCCGAGAGGGGGCAGACTATGGCTACACCTTC. The chain is built from TRBV6-2 or TRBV6-3 and TRBJ1-2, with 7 bases identical to TRBD1. The germline V gene encodes CDR1 MNHEY and CDR2 SVGEGT. Losses at the gene ends were 7 bases for V and 3 bases for J; bases not matched to a gene: 8. CDR3 length: 14 amino acids.